Each of the 18 T cell receptor beta chains below was sequenced from the same sample in a study of T cells in narcolepsy. The repertoire was sequenced with immunoSEQ multiplex PCR; TCRdb's copy has only in-frame clones and lacks some. The top ten hold about 0.9% of the sample, which has some 30,000 clones, around 87% seen once. The sequenced sample was memory (CD45RA-) CD4+ T cells from blood. The receptors come from a human donor in good health.

This clone was counted a single time. The CDR3 bases are TGTGCCAGCAGTCACCTGACAGGGACATTCCGCACAGATACGCAGTATTTT. Translation gives CASSHLTGTFRTDTQYF. The V and J genes are TRBV27 and TRBJ2-3; 7 bases line up with TRBD1. The germline V gene has CDR1 MNHEY and CDR2 SMNVEV (reference sequence). The V and J ends lost 5 bases and 1 base, in that order; junction bases with no gene match: 12. The CDR3 length is 17 residues.

The chain links TRBV2 to TRBJ2-2; either TRBD1 or TRBD2 may supply D (5 bases each). The CDR3 runs 14 residues. Germline-derived CDR1 and CDR2 are SNHLY and FYNNEI. V was clipped by 5 bases and J by 4 bases, with 11 bases between them. CDR3 sequence: CASSRDGGTGELFF. The CDR3 region has the DNA TGTGCCAGCAGTAGGGACGGTGGCACCGGGGAGCTGTTTTTT.

V gene TRBV12-5 combines with J gene TRBJ1-1, with 9 bases fitting TRBD1. This CDR3 region has 18 residues. After removal of 7 bases from V and 1 base from J, the junction contained 16 bases not matched to a gene. Germline CDR1 and CDR2: LGHNT and FRNRAP. CDR3 amino acids: CASAGGVTGGAGNTEAFF. Written as DNA, the CDR3 is TGTGCTAGTGCCGGGGGCGTTACAGGGGGCGCTGGGAACACTGAAGCTTTCTTT.

The V call is TRBV5-6, the J call TRBJ2-1; TRBD1 or TRBD2 may be the D gene (6 bases each). The CDR3 sequence is 15 residues long. V was cut by 0 bases and J by 3 bases, with 10 bases left in between. Looked up from germline, CDR1 is SGHDT and CDR2 is YYEEEE. The CDR3 sequence is CASSLDGGNYNEQFF. DNA of the CDR3: TGTGCCAGCAGCTTGGACGGGGGCAACTACAATGAGCAGTTCTTC.

The table lists this clone with a count of one. DNA of the CDR3: TGTGCCAGCAGCGACCCAAGGAGCTCCTACAATGAGCAGTTCTTC. It yields the protein CASSDPRSSYNEQFF. The chain links TRBV5-4 to TRBJ2-1, with unresolved D. Trimming shortened V by 4 bases and J by 0 bases, and 11 bases separated the two germline ends. CDR1 is SGHNT, CDR2 YYREEE, per germline (reference sequence). The CDR3 length is 15 residues.

The rearrangement uses TRBV5-4 and TRBJ2-6; D may be TRBD2 (6 bases). The CDR3 length is 18 residues. Trimming cost V 3 bases and J 0 bases, with 16 bases left between them. The germline CDR1 and CDR2 sequences are SGHNT and YYREEE (reference sequence). CDR3 residues: CASSWGGGWASGANVLTF. The CDR3 DNA reads as TGTGCCAGCAGCTGGGGCGGAGGGTGGGCCTCTGGGGCCAACGTCCTGACTTTC.

The J gene is TRBJ1-1, the V gene TRBV9; D is undetermined. V was pared by 3 bases and J by 1 base, with 13 bases between. This CDR3 comprises 15 residues. Germline V CDR1 and CDR2: SGDLS, YYNGEE. CDR3 DNA: TGTGCCAGCAGCGGAGGGAGTCTTGGGAACACTGAAGCTTTCTTT. It encodes CASSGGSLGNTEAFF. Based on the CDR3 plus reference TRBV9 and TRBJ1-1, the full variable domain is DSGVTQTPKHLITATGQRVTLRCSPRSGDLSVYWYQQSLDQGLQFLIQYYNGEERAKGNILERFSAQQFPDLHSELNLSSLELGDSALYFCASSGGSLGNTEAFFGQGTRLTVV.

The chain is built from TRBV9 and TRBJ1-3; D is perhaps TRBD1 (5 bases). V was trimmed by 3 bases and J by 0 bases, leaving 10 bases between them. Germline values: CDR1 SGDLS, CDR2 YYNGEE. There are 15 residues in the CDR3. The DNA for the CDR3 is TGTGCCAGCAGCGAGACAGTGTCCTCTGGAAACACCATATATTTT. This encodes CASSETVSSGNTIYF.

The V and J genes are TRBV10-3 and TRBJ2-5, with 8 bases that match TRBD1. The CDR3 sequence is 14 residues long. Germline CDR1 and CDR2: ENHRY and SYGVKD. Trimming removed 5 bases from V and 2 bases from J; junction bases left unmatched: 4. Here the CDR3 reads CAISRDRTQETQYF. The CDR3 DNA reads as TGTGCCATCAGTAGGGACAGGACTCAAGAGACCCAGTACTTC.

This rearrangement joins TRBV6-5 to TRBJ1-1, with a weak D call TRBD1 (6 bases). Trimming left V 5 bases short and J 5 bases short, with 12 bases between. Per the germline V gene, CDR1 is MNHEY and CDR2 is SVGAGI. The CDR3 spans 13 residues. The CDR3 region has the DNA TGTGCCAGCAGTACACAGGGAGTTACTGAAGCTTTCTTT. Amino acid sequence: CASSTQGVTEAFF.

V gene TRBV28 combines with J gene TRBJ2-7; 11 bases are shared with TRBD2. Trimming at V came to 7 bases and at J to 5 bases, leaving 10 bases not matched to a gene. This CDR3 is built from 15 residues. Germline CDR1 is MDHEN and CDR2 is SYDVKM. The CDR3 coding sequence is TGTGCCAGCACCAGAGTGGTAGCGGGAGGGAACGAGCAGTACTTC. Its translation is CASTRVVAGGNEQYF.

The chain couples TRBV6-4 to TRBJ1-1; D not certain. V was pared by 6 bases and J by 0 bases, with 8 bases between. The CDR3 contains 13 residues. From germline, CDR1 is MRHNA and CDR2 SNTAGT. In DNA form, the CDR3 reads TGTGCCAGCAGAAAAACAGTGAACACTGAAGCTTTCTTT. It encodes CASRKTVNTEAFF.

This sequence joins TRBV9 and TRBJ2-5; D is perhaps TRBD1 or TRBD2 (6 bases each). The CDR3 length is 14 residues. V shed 3 bases and J shed 5 bases, with 14 bases lying between them. Germline CDR1 reads SGDLS; CDR2 reads YYNGEE. CDR3 in DNA: TGTGCCAGCAGCGAGGGGGATGCGGGGGAGACCCAGTACTTC. Translation: CASSEGDAGETQYF.

The DNA of the CDR3 is TGTGCCAGCAGCGAGAATTCCAGGGTTTCTAACTATGGCTACACCTTC. Its translation: CASSENSRVSNYGYTF. V and J are TRBV7-9 and TRBJ1-2, with D perhaps matching TRBD1 (5 bases). The CDR3 spans 16 residues. Germline V gene sequence: CDR1 SEHNR, CDR2 FQNEAQ (reference sequence). V was clipped by 5 bases and J by 0 bases, with 16 bases between them. Looking up the rest from reference TRBV7-9 and TRBJ1-2 gives the full variable domain: DTGVSQNPRHKITKRGQNVTFRCDPISEHNRLYWYRQTLGQGPEFLTYFQNEAQLEKSRLLSDRFSAERPKGSFSTLEIQRTEQGDSAMYLCASSENSRVSNYGYTFGSGTRLTVV.

This clone was found a few times. The chain joins TRBV5-1 to TRBJ2-5; TRBD2 is a possible D gene (6 bases). This CDR3 is 13 amino acids long. Germline V CDR1 and CDR2: SGHRS, YFSETQ. V was clipped by 5 bases and J by 1 base, with 9 bases between them. CDR3 bases: TGCGCCAGCAGTCGGGACTCCCAAGAGACCCAGTACTTC. Its protein is CASSRDSQETQYF.

The chain has TRBV9 and TRBJ2-7, with 7 bases that match TRBD2. V trimming: 0 bases; J trimming: 4 bases; junction bases outside the gene matches: 7. This CDR3 is built from 15 residues. The germline V gene has CDR1 SGDLS and CDR2 YYNGEE. The CDR3 protein is CASSVGAGSGYEQYF. The CDR3, as DNA: TGTGCCAGCAGCGTAGGAGCGGGATCTGGTTACGAGCAGTACTTC.

The rearrangement uses TRBV19 and TRBJ2-7; tentatively, D is TRBD1 (6 bases). From germline, CDR1 is LNHDA and CDR2 SQIVND (reference sequence). Trimming took off 7 bases at V and 2 bases at J, with 18 bases between the two ends. The CDR3 length is 15 residues. CDR3 DNA: TGTGCCAGTAAGCTCTCGGACAGACCCACCTACGAGCAGTACTTC. This translates into CASKLSDRPTYEQYF.

The chain is built from TRBV30 and TRBJ1-1; no clear D gene. This CDR3 spans 19 amino acids. Trimming took off 2 bases at V and 6 bases at J, with 31 bases between the two ends. Per the germline V gene, CDR1 is GTSNPN and CDR2 is SVGIG (reference sequence). The CDR3 loop reads CAWSPSPPGPMGVNPEAFF. CDR3 in DNA: TGTGCCTGGAGTCCGAGCCCCCCGGGCCCGATGGGTGTCAACCCTGAAGCTTTCTTT.